Shown below are 6 T cell receptor beta chains from a single sample sequenced in a study of T cell changes during pregnancy in multiple sclerosis. Repertoires were generated with immunoSEQ multiplex PCR, while TCRdb's copy carries only in-frame clones and drops some. This sample yields roughly 52,000 clones, of which 85% to 95% are seen a single time; about 5.5% belongs to the top ten. The material was CD8+ T cells from peripheral blood mononuclear cells, obtained before pregnancy. These TCRs come from a female donor with multiple sclerosis, enrolled in a pregnancy study.

This clone was observed once. This chain joins TRBV7-8 and TRBJ2-2, with TRBD1 matching over 9 bases. The V and J ends lost 7 bases and 6 bases, in that order; junction bases with no gene match: 12. The CDR3 is 16 residues long. Germline CDR1 reads SGHVS; CDR2 reads FQNEAQ. For the CDR3, the DNA is TGTGCCAGCACAGAACCGGGACAGGGCAATTCCGGGGAGCTGTTTTTT. Translation: CASTEPGQGNSGELFF.

The chain recombines TRBV5-4 with TRBJ1-1, with TRBD1 identical over 7 bases. V lost 4 bases, J lost 1 base, and 4 bases stayed unmatched. The CDR3 length is 14 residues. Per germline, CDR1 SGHNT and CDR2 YYREEE (reference sequence). The CDR3 nucleotides are TGTGCCAGCAGCCAGTACAGGGGGAACACTGAAGCTTTCTTT. The encoded protein is CASSQYRGNTEAFF.

In its sample, this clone was seen once. This sequence joins TRBV10-2 and TRBJ2-7, with 11 bases matching TRBD1. There are 13 residues in the CDR3. J lost 7 bases, V lost 8 bases, and 7 bases had no gene match. CDR1 and CDR2 (germline): WSHSY, SAAADI. In DNA form, the CDR3 reads TGCGCCAGCGGACAGGGGGCATCGTGGGAGCAGTACTTC. Translating it yields CASGQGASWEQYF.

V gene TRBV19 combines with J gene TRBJ1-4; the match to TRBD1 covers 10 bases. This CDR3 has 13 residues. Per germline, CDR1 LNHDA and CDR2 SQIVND (reference sequence). V shed 7 bases, J shed 8 bases, and the junction held 4 bases outside the gene matches. CDR3 residues: CASTLGQGEKLFF. Here the CDR3 DNA reads TGTGCCAGTACCCTGGGACAGGGGGAAAAACTGTTTTTT.

This chain links TRBV2 with TRBJ1-3; D remains unclear. V was pared by 4 bases and J by 0 bases, with 13 bases between. The CDR3 loop spans 16 amino acids. Per the germline V gene, CDR1 is SNHLY and CDR2 is FYNNEI. The CDR3 DNA is TGTGCCAGCAGTGGTTTTGGGTCTAGCTCTGGAAACACCATATATTTT. Translation gives CASSGFGSSSGNTIYF.

The chain couples TRBV27 to TRBJ1-1; D is unclear. V was shortened by 4 bases and J by 2 bases, with 11 bases between the two germline ends. This CDR3 comprises 14 residues. CDR1 is MNHEY, CDR2 SMNVEV, per germline (reference sequence). CDR3 DNA: TGTGCCAGCAGTTCGGACGGAGGCAACACTGAAGCTTTCTTT. Protein sequence: CASSSDGGNTEAFF.